This is a list of T cell receptor beta chains from one sample in a study of T cells in Graves' hyperthyroidism and ophthalmopathy. MiXCR, applied by TCRdb to the multiplex PCR reads, yields one record per CDR3 protein. Of about 600,000 distinct CDR3 sequences in the sample, approximately 15% were seen once. The specimen sequenced was blood. These receptors came from a woman aged 40 to 49 with Graves' ophthalmopathy. Both conserved end residues are part of each CDR3. The order of the fields is D gene, J gene, clone size, V gene, CDR3 DNA, CDR3 protein. The D gene is left open where the match is weak. Clone size appears in some rows only: once, few, many, or a class for an expanded clone.

d_call: -
j_call: TRBJ2-7
clone_size: many
v_call: TRBV20-1
cdr3_nt: TGCAGTGCTACCCGGCGAACTAGCTCCTACGAGCAGTACTTC
cdr3_aa: CSATRRTSSYEQYF

d_call: -
j_call: TRBJ2-2
clone_size: few
v_call: TRBV27
cdr3_nt: TGTGCCAGCATGATTTCGAACACCGGGGAGCTGTTTTTT
cdr3_aa: CASMISNTGELFF

d_call: -
j_call: TRBJ2-5
clone_size: few
v_call: TRBV29-1
cdr3_nt: TGCAGCGTTATTTGGAAGTTGCGAGAGACCCAGTACTTC
cdr3_aa: CSVIWKLRETQYF

d_call: -
j_call: TRBJ2-7
clone_size: -
v_call: TRBV5-1
cdr3_nt: TGCGCCAGCAGCTTCCCCCCAGGCGAGCAGTACTTC
cdr3_aa: CASSFPPGEQYF

d_call: -
j_call: TRBJ1-3
clone_size: many
v_call: TRBV11-2
cdr3_nt: TGTGCCAGCAGCGCCCATGGGACCACCATATATTTT
cdr3_aa: CASSAHGTTIYF

d_call: TRBD2
j_call: TRBJ2-7
clone_size: -
v_call: TRBV5-4
cdr3_nt: TGTGCCAGCAGCCCATTGGGGCGGGAGAGGGACGAGCAGTACTTC
cdr3_aa: CASSPLGRERDEQYF

d_call: TRBD1
j_call: TRBJ1-5
clone_size: few
v_call: TRBV20-1
cdr3_nt: TGCAGTGCTAGTACAGGGGAGGTTCAGCCCCAGCATTTT
cdr3_aa: CSASTGEVQPQHF

d_call: -
j_call: TRBJ1-4
clone_size: many
v_call: TRBV7-2
cdr3_nt: TGTGCCAGCAGCTGGGTACGGGGAACTAATGAAAAACTGTTTTTT
cdr3_aa: CASSWVRGTNEKLFF

d_call: -
j_call: TRBJ1-2
clone_size: few
v_call: TRBV7-8
cdr3_nt: TGTGCCAGCAGCTTATCCGTTTGGGATGGCTACACCTTC
cdr3_aa: CASSLSVWDGYTF

d_call: TRBD1
j_call: TRBJ1-1
clone_size: -
v_call: TRBV19
cdr3_nt: TGTGCCAGTAGTACAGGGACAGGTCCTAACACTGAAGCTTTCTTT
cdr3_aa: CASSTGTGPNTEAFF

d_call: -
j_call: TRBJ1-2
clone_size: many
v_call: TRBV14
cdr3_nt: TGTGCCAGCAGCGCCACGCAGGGAACCTATGGCTACACCTTC
cdr3_aa: CASSATQGTYGYTF

d_call: -
j_call: TRBJ2-3
clone_size: many
v_call: TRBV11-2
cdr3_nt: TGTGCCAGCAGCTTTTGGGATCAGACAGATACGCAGTATTTT
cdr3_aa: CASSFWDQTDTQYF

d_call: -
j_call: TRBJ2-3
clone_size: many
v_call: TRBV5-1
cdr3_nt: TGCGCCAGCAGCTCTTCAAAATACGAAGATACGCAGTATTTT
cdr3_aa: CASSSSKYEDTQYF

d_call: -
j_call: TRBJ1-1
clone_size: many
v_call: TRBV29-1
cdr3_nt: TGCAGCGTTGATGGGGCTGGATTGAACACTGAAGCTTTCTTT
cdr3_aa: CSVDGAGLNTEAFF

d_call: TRBD1
j_call: TRBJ1-1
clone_size: few
v_call: TRBV29-1
cdr3_nt: TGCAGCGCCCCTGACAGGGAGAAAGGGAACACTGAAGCTTTCTTT
cdr3_aa: CSAPDREKGNTEAFF

d_call: -
j_call: TRBJ1-1
clone_size: many
v_call: TRBV5-1
cdr3_nt: TGCGCCAGCAGCTTCGGCGGAGAAACTGAAGCTTTCTTT
cdr3_aa: CASSFGGETEAFF

d_call: TRBD1
j_call: TRBJ2-5
clone_size: many
v_call: TRBV18
cdr3_nt: TGTGCCAGCTCACAAGCGACAGGGAAAGCAGAGACCCAGTACTTC
cdr3_aa: CASSQATGKAETQYF

d_call: TRBD2
j_call: TRBJ2-1
clone_size: many
v_call: TRBV6-1
cdr3_nt: TGTGCCAGCCAAACACGGGGGGGGATGAATGAGCAGTTCTTC
cdr3_aa: CASQTRGGMNEQFF

d_call: -
j_call: TRBJ1-5
clone_size: many
v_call: TRBV20-1
cdr3_nt: TGCAGTGCTGGAACAGGCCCGGACAATCAGCCCCAGCATTTT
cdr3_aa: CSAGTGPDNQPQHF

d_call: TRBD1
j_call: TRBJ2-7
clone_size: many
v_call: TRBV12-3/TRBV12-4
cdr3_nt: TGTGCCAGCAGTCCGAGGACAGGGGTGGACTTCGAGCAGTACTTC
cdr3_aa: CASSPRTGVDFEQYF

d_call: -
j_call: TRBJ2-1
clone_size: many
v_call: TRBV28
cdr3_nt: TGTGCCAGCAGTTCTAGCTCAACTAAGCTAAGTGAGCAGTTCTTC
cdr3_aa: CASSSSSTKLSEQFF

d_call: -
j_call: TRBJ2-2
clone_size: many
v_call: TRBV11-2
cdr3_nt: TGTGCCAGCAGCTGGGGGGTGACCGGGGAGCTGTTTTTT
cdr3_aa: CASSWGVTGELFF

d_call: -
j_call: TRBJ1-5
clone_size: -
v_call: TRBV7-9
cdr3_nt: TGTGCCAGCAGTGGAGAGTCGACAGAACTCCAGCCCCAGCATTTT
cdr3_aa: CASSGESTELQPQHF

d_call: -
j_call: TRBJ2-3
clone_size: many
v_call: TRBV12-3/TRBV12-4
cdr3_nt: TGTGCCAGCACCCAAGGACTGCACACAGATACGCAGTATTTT
cdr3_aa: CASTQGLHTDTQYF

d_call: -
j_call: TRBJ1-1
clone_size: few
v_call: TRBV4-1
cdr3_nt: TGCGCCAGCAGAATTCTGGGTGTGAACACTGAAGCTTTCTTT
cdr3_aa: CASRILGVNTEAFF

d_call: TRBD2
j_call: TRBJ2-7
clone_size: -
v_call: TRBV4-1
cdr3_nt: TGCGCCAGCAGCCAAGTGTTTAGCGGGAACTCCTACGAGCAGTACTTC
cdr3_aa: CASSQVFSGNSYEQYF

d_call: -
j_call: TRBJ2-7
clone_size: many
v_call: TRBV11-2
cdr3_nt: TGTGCCAGCAGCTTAATGACGACTGGGGACGAGCAGTACTTC
cdr3_aa: CASSLMTTGDEQYF

d_call: TRBD2
j_call: TRBJ2-3
clone_size: many
v_call: TRBV28
cdr3_nt: TGTGCCAGCAGTTTAACGGGACTAGCCTCAGATACGCAGTATTTT
cdr3_aa: CASSLTGLASDTQYF

d_call: TRBD1
j_call: TRBJ1-2
clone_size: -
v_call: TRBV19
cdr3_nt: TGTGCCAGTAGTTCGATCGACAGGGCCTATGGCTACACCTTC
cdr3_aa: CASSSIDRAYGYTF

d_call: -
j_call: TRBJ1-3
clone_size: many
v_call: TRBV11-2
cdr3_nt: TGTGCCAGCAGCTTAGAGGCTGGAAACACCATATATTTT
cdr3_aa: CASSLEAGNTIYF

d_call: -
j_call: TRBJ2-7
clone_size: many
v_call: TRBV18
cdr3_nt: TGTGCCAGCTCACCATCAGCGGGCTACGAGCAGTACTTC
cdr3_aa: CASSPSAGYEQYF

d_call: -
j_call: TRBJ2-2
clone_size: few
v_call: TRBV12-3/TRBV12-4
cdr3_nt: TGTGCCAGCAGTTTATCCCACGGGGAGCTGTTTTTT
cdr3_aa: CASSLSHGELFF

d_call: TRBD2
j_call: TRBJ2-1
clone_size: -
v_call: TRBV2
cdr3_nt: TGTGCCAGCCTCGGGACTAGCCTCTTTAATGAGCAGTTCTTC
cdr3_aa: CASLGTSLFNEQFF

d_call: TRBD1
j_call: TRBJ1-1
clone_size: -
v_call: TRBV10-2
cdr3_nt: TGCGCCAGCGGACAGGGGGCTGAAGCTTTCTTT
cdr3_aa: CASGQGAEAFF

d_call: -
j_call: TRBJ1-1
clone_size: many
v_call: TRBV30
cdr3_nt: TGTGCCTGGACGGTCGGTACAGGGGCTTTCTTT
cdr3_aa: CAWTVGTGAFF

d_call: -
j_call: TRBJ2-1
clone_size: many
v_call: TRBV14
cdr3_nt: TGTGCCAGCAGCCAAGATAGGGCCTACAATGAGCAGTTCTTC
cdr3_aa: CASSQDRAYNEQFF

d_call: TRBD2
j_call: TRBJ2-2
clone_size: -
v_call: TRBV3-1
cdr3_nt: TGTGCCAGCAGCCAAGATATCTGGCGGGGGGGCGGGGAGCTGTTTTTT
cdr3_aa: CASSQDIWRGGGELFF

d_call: -
j_call: TRBJ1-1
clone_size: few
v_call: TRBV15
cdr3_nt: TGTGCCACCAGCAGAGATGGCCAGGGTAACACTGAAGCTTTCTTT
cdr3_aa: CATSRDGQGNTEAFF

d_call: -
j_call: TRBJ2-2
clone_size: -
v_call: TRBV6-9
cdr3_nt: TGTGCCAGCAGGAACTGGAGGGAGCTGTTTTTT
cdr3_aa: CASRNWRELFF

d_call: -
j_call: TRBJ1-3
clone_size: -
v_call: TRBV20-1
cdr3_nt: TGCAGTGCTTTCAGGGGCCCTGGAAACACCATATATTTT
cdr3_aa: CSAFRGPGNTIYF

d_call: -
j_call: TRBJ1-5
clone_size: -
v_call: TRBV2
cdr3_nt: TGTGCCAGCAGTAGGGGGTCTCGTCAGCCCCAGCATTTT
cdr3_aa: CASSRGSRQPQHF

d_call: -
j_call: TRBJ1-3
clone_size: -
v_call: TRBV5-1
cdr3_nt: TGCGCCAGCAGCCCTCAACCCTCTGGAAACACCATATATTTT
cdr3_aa: CASSPQPSGNTIYF

d_call: -
j_call: TRBJ1-5
clone_size: few
v_call: TRBV27
cdr3_nt: TGTGCCAGCCGTGGTGGGGGGTCAGGGCAGCCCCAGCATTTT
cdr3_aa: CASRGGGSGQPQHF

d_call: TRBD1
j_call: TRBJ1-3
clone_size: -
v_call: TRBV6-2/TRBV6-3
cdr3_nt: TGTGCCAGCGCAAATACAGGGGGGTTCTCTGGAAACACCATATATTTT
cdr3_aa: CASANTGGFSGNTIYF

d_call: TRBD1
j_call: TRBJ2-7
clone_size: -
v_call: TRBV7-9
cdr3_nt: TGTGCCAGCAGCTCTAAAGCCGGGACAGGCGACGAGCAGTACTTC
cdr3_aa: CASSSKAGTGDEQYF